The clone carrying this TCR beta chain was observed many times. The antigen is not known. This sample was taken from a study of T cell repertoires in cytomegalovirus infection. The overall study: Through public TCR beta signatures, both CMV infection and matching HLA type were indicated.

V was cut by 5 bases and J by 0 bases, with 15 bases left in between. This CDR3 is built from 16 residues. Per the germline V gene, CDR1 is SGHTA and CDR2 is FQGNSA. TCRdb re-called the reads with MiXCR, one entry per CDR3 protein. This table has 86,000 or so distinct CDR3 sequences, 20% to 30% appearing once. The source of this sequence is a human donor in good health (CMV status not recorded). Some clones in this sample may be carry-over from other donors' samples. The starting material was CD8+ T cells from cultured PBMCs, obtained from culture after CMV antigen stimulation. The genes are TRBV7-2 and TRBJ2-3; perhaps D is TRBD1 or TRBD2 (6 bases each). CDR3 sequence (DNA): TGTGCCAGCAGCCATGGAGGGGGTCATAGCACAGATACGCAGTATTTT. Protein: CASSHGGGHSTDTQYF.